The 3 T cell receptor beta chains in this list originate from one sample, sequenced in a study of T cell repertoires in cytomegalovirus infection. TCRdb itself ran the reads through MiXCR, one entry per CDR3 protein. In the table there are 150,000 to 200,000 distinct CDR3 sequences, over 25% of which are singletons. The sequenced sample was PBMCs. The receptors were gathered from a human donor in good health (CMV status not recorded). Some clones in this sample may be carry-over from other donors' samples.

V is TRBV25-1 and J is TRBJ1-1; maybe TRBD1 (6 bases). Trimming shortened V by 6 bases and J by 0 bases, and 8 bases separated the two germline ends. CDR1 is MGHDK, CDR2 SYGVNS, per germline. This CDR3 contains 13 residues. Here the CDR3 reads CASRDSLNTEAFF. As DNA, the CDR3 is TGTGCCAGCAGGGACAGCCTGAACACTGAAGCTTTCTTT.

CDR3 in DNA: TGCAGTGCTTCGACCGGATCTTCTAGCAATCAGCCCCAGCATTTT. This gives the protein CSASTGSSSNQPQHF. The chain is built from TRBV20-1 and TRBJ1-5, with D hard to call. V shed 5 bases and J shed 0 bases, with 14 bases lying between them. The CDR3 sequence is 15 residues long. From germline, CDR1 is DFQATT and CDR2 SNEGSKA (reference sequence).

Note on this clonotype: Likely a read error: the CDR3 ends without its conserved phenylalanine or tryptophan. The chain couples TRBV5-1 to TRBJ2-3; D unresolved. Looked up from germline, CDR1 is SGHRS and CDR2 is YFSETQ. The V and J ends lost 4 bases and 0 bases respectively, with 9 bases between them. This CDR3 region has 14 residues. The CDR3 loop is CASSPSTSTDTQYY. The CDR3, as DNA: TGCGCCAGCAGCCCGTCGACTAGCACAGATACGCAGTATTAT.